This record covers a single TCR beta chain. Unique molecular identifiers were incorporated when the TCRbeta library was constructed. TCRdb called the PCR reads again in MiXCR, with one record for every CDR3 protein. The table shows about a million distinct CDR3 sequences, with under 30% occurring only once. The data were obtained in a study of T-cell reconstitution after alpha-beta-depleted transplantation in children. V dropped 4 bases and J dropped 0; count of bases not matched to a gene: 11. Germline V gene data show CDR1 as SGHRS and CDR2 as YFSETQ. CDR3 length: 17 amino acids. The rearrangement links TRBV5-1 to TRBJ2-5; TRBD1 matches at 8 bases. This clonotype was sampled from a boy in the first two years of life who had a stem cell transplant for SCID, so the T cells may come from the graft donor. Sequencing used PBMCs, mostly from graft donor cells, obtained 360 days after TCRalphabeta/CD19-depleted stem cell transplant. For the CDR3, the DNA is TGCGCCAGCAGCAAAGGACAGGGTCGGGGGTACCAAGAGACCCAGTACTTC. Translating it yields CASSKGQGRGYQETQYF. Full variable domain (outside the CDR3, taken from reference TRBV5-1 and TRBJ2-5): KAGVTQTPRYLIKTRGQQVTLSCSPISGHRSVSWYQQTPGQGLQFLFEYFSETQRNKGNFPGRFSGRQFSNSRSEMNVSTLELGDSALYLCASSKGQGRGYQETQYFGPGTRLLVL.